This T cell receptor beta chain was found in a study of cytomegalovirus exposure and HLA in healthy donors. Overall study findings and caveats: Available immune exposure information covered CMV serostatus only. Evidence from a later analysis indicated that most CMV-associated TCR beta chains looked HLA-restricted.

As concerns this clone: Its antigen remains unidentified.

CDR1 and CDR2 from the germline V gene are SEHNR and FQNEAQ (reference sequence). V dropped 5 bases and J dropped 1 base, with 11 bases sitting between them. There are 14 residues in the CDR3. The PCR used 60 Vbeta and 13 Jbeta primers. Profiling relied on immunoSEQ multiplex PCR, and the TCRdb table lists in-frame clones only, not all of them. The sample has some 120,000 clones, 65% to 85% seen once; the top ten hold approximately 4%. The sequencing sample was made of PBMCs. The receptor comes from a young man in good health and CMV-seropositive. The chain joins TRBV7-9 to TRBJ1-1; possibly TRBD1 for D (6 bases). CDR3 residues: CASSRGGGNTEAFF. The CDR3 bases are TGTGCCAGCAGCCGAGGGGGGGGGAACACTGAAGCTTTCTTT.